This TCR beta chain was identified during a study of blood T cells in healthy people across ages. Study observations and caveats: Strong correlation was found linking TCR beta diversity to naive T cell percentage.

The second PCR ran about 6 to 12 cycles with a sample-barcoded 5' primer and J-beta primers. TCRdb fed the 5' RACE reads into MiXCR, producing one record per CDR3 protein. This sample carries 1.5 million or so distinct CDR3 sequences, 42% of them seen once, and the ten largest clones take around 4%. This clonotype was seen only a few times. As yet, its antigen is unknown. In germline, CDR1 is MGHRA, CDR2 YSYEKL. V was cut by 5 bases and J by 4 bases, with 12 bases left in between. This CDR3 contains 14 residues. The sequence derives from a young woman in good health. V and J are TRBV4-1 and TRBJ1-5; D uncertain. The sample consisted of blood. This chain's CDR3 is CASSNRAKNQPQHF. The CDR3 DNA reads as TGCGCCAGCAGCAACCGGGCCAAAAATCAGCCCCAGCATTTT.